This entry lists 18 T cell receptor beta chains sequenced from one sample in a study of blood T cell repertoires in COVID-19. The assay was immunoSEQ multiplex PCR, and TCRdb's table has in-frame clones only and misses some. The sample has about 47,000 clones, approximately 91% seen once. Material: peripheral blood. These receptors were obtained from a man aged 45-65 years with active COVID-19.

The chain is built from TRBV5-5 and TRBJ2-2, with a possible D match to TRBD2 (6 bases). This CDR3 spans 14 amino acids. Trimming left V 1 base short and J 6 bases short, with 10 bases between. In germline, CDR1 is SGHKS, CDR2 YYEKEE (reference sequence). The DNA of the CDR3 is TGTGCCAGCAGCTTGATCCCGGGGGCCGGGGAGCTGTTTTTT. Its protein product is CASSLIPGAGELFF.

This clone was seen only once. J is TRBJ2-2 and V is TRBV6-5, with D tentatively TRBD2 (6 bases). Looked up from germline, CDR1 is MNHEY and CDR2 is SVGAGI. Trimming removed 0 bases at V and 5 bases at J, with 13 bases between. CDR3 length equals 16 residues. CDR3: CASSYSSGERTGELFF. DNA of the CDR3: TGTGCCAGCAGTTACTCTAGCGGAGAGAGGACCGGGGAGCTGTTTTTT.

J is TRBJ2-6 and V is TRBV3-1 (or the pseudogene TRBV3-2), with 8 bases that match TRBD1. The CDR3 is made up of 19 amino acids. The trim removed 2 bases at V and 0 bases at J, leaving 9 bases unmatched. Germline values: CDR1 LGHDT, CDR2 YNNKEL (reference sequence). The CDR3 sequence is CASSQWSRGLNSGANVLTF. As DNA, the CDR3 is TGTGCCAGCAGCCAATGGTCCAGGGGGCTTAACTCTGGGGCCAACGTCCTGACTTTC.

V usage is TRBV7-3 and J usage is TRBJ2-3; 9 bases map to TRBD2. The germline V gene encodes CDR1 SGHTA and CDR2 FQGTGA. CDR3 length: 16 residues. V lost 0 bases, J lost 5 bases, and 6 bases stayed unmatched. The CDR3 reads CASSLTKAGGGDTQYF. CDR3 bases: TGTGCCAGCAGCTTAACGAAAGCGGGAGGAGGAGATACGCAGTATTTT.

This clone appeared a single time. This chain joins TRBV7-2 and TRBJ1-1, with TRBD1 matching 7 bases. V lost 6 bases, J lost 0 bases, and 4 bases stayed unmatched. This CDR3 has 14 amino acids. Looked up from germline, CDR1 is SGHTA and CDR2 is FQGNSA. CDR3 DNA sequence: TGTGCCAGCAGTTTGGGACAGCTGAACACTGAAGCTTTCTTT. Translating it yields CASSLGQLNTEAFF.

The gene calls are TRBV27 and TRBJ2-7; TRBD2 matches at 8 bases. In germline, CDR1 is MNHEY, CDR2 SMNVEV (reference sequence). The length of the CDR3 is 15 residues. With V trimmed by 2 bases and J by 3 bases, 6 bases remained unmatched. CDR3 DNA sequence: TGTGCCAGCAGTTTAACGGGGGGGCCGGGCTACGAGCAGTACTTC. Protein: CASSLTGGPGYEQYF.

This chain joins TRBV5-1 and TRBJ2-3, with 12 bases that match TRBD2. The CDR3 loop spans 15 amino acids. Trimming at V came to 2 bases and at J to 14 bases, leaving 12 bases not matched to a gene. Germline lookup yields CDR1 SGHRS and CDR2 YFSETQ. As DNA, the CDR3 is TGCGCCAGCAGCTTAGGTCTAGCGGGAGGGCGAGAGCGGTATTTT. Translated, it gives CASSLGLAGGRERYF.

CDR3 sequence: CASSLGAGEAFF. In DNA form, the CDR3 reads TGTGCCAGCAGCTTAGGGGCGGGGGAAGCTTTCTTT. The genes are TRBV7-2 and TRBJ1-1; D ambiguous. Germline-derived CDR1 and CDR2 are SGHTA and FQGNSA. The V and J ends lost 1 base and 8 bases respectively, with 8 bases between them. This CDR3 spans 12 amino acids.

The rearrangement uses TRBV7-3 and TRBJ2-3, with D uncertain. The CDR3 sequence is 14 residues long. V lost 5 bases and J 2 bases, leaving 11 bases between the germline ends. CDR1 and CDR2 from the germline V gene are SGHTA and FQGTGA. The CDR3 loop reads CASSPSGSTDTQYF. The CDR3 coding sequence is TGTGCCAGCAGCCCATCCGGGTCCACAGATACGCAGTATTTT.

This clone showed up just a few times. The chain couples TRBV6-6 to TRBJ1-1, with no clear D. The germline V and J ends were trimmed by 6 bases and 2 bases, with 10 bases remaining between them. CDR3 length equals 13 residues. The germline V gene encodes CDR1 MNHNY and CDR2 SVGAGI (reference sequence). The CDR3 coding sequence is TGTGCCAGCAGAGGACTGATTAACACTGAAGCTTTCTTT. This translates into CASRGLINTEAFF.

The rearrangement links TRBV5-6 to TRBJ1-1; 7 bases are shared with TRBD1. V lost 4 bases to trimming and J lost 5 bases; unmatched junction nucleotides: 8. The CDR3 contains 14 residues. CDR1 and CDR2 from the germline V gene are SGHDT and YYEEEE. CDR3 protein: CASSPRGRETEAFF. DNA for the CDR3: TGTGCCAGCAGCCCGAGGGGGCGGGAAACTGAAGCTTTCTTT.

The gene calls are TRBV3-1 (or the pseudogene TRBV3-2) and TRBJ2-2; D uncertain. CDR3 length: 12 residues. V lost 3 bases and J 4 bases, leaving 3 bases between the germline ends. Per germline, CDR1 LGHDT and CDR2 YNNKEL (reference sequence). The CDR3 is CASSHRTGELFF. The CDR3, as DNA: TGTGCCAGCAGCCACCGCACCGGGGAGCTGTTTTTT.

The chain is built from TRBV9 and TRBJ2-6, with 7 bases lining up with TRBD1. The germline CDR1 and CDR2 sequences are SGDLS and YYNGEE. The CDR3 is 15 residues long. The V gene end was trimmed by 5 bases and the J gene end by 4 bases; junction bases not matched to a gene: 6. The CDR3 DNA sequence: TGTGCCAGCAGAGAAGGGGGCTCCGGGGCCAACGTCCTGACTTTC. It yields the protein CASREGGSGANVLTF.

The chain links TRBV6-6 to TRBJ2-5, with D perhaps matching TRBD1 (7 bases). Germline loops: CDR1 MNHNY, CDR2 SVGAGI (reference sequence). The V and J ends lost 8 bases and 4 bases respectively, with 11 bases between them. The CDR3 is 12 residues long. In DNA form, the CDR3 reads TGTGCCAGCCAGGGGGGAGCAGAGACCCAGTACTTC. Its protein product is CASQGGAETQYF.

The chain employs TRBV3-1 (or the pseudogene TRBV3-2) and TRBJ2-5; D not resolved. Trimming cost V 4 bases and J 1 base, with 7 bases left between them. Germline assignment: CDR1 LGHDT and CDR2 YNNKEL (reference sequence). The CDR3 runs 13 residues. CDR3 sequence reads: CASSPLGQETQYF. Here the CDR3 DNA reads TGTGCCAGCAGCCCCCTCGGCCAAGAGACCCAGTACTTC.

The chain recombines TRBV18 with TRBJ1-1, with 9 positions matching TRBD1. The V segment lost 6 bases and the J segment 5 bases; nucleotides outside the gene matches: 4. CDR1 and CDR2 (germline): KGHSH, LQKENI. The CDR3 spans 13 residues. CDR3: CASSGDRATEAFF. CDR3 nucleotides: TGTGCCAGCTCCGGGGACAGGGCAACTGAAGCTTTCTTT.

J is TRBJ2-3 and V is TRBV5-4, with D possibly TRBD2 on 6 matching bases. The CDR3 covers 15 residues. Deletions cut 0 bases from V and 6 bases from J, with 14 bases between. Germline V CDR1 and CDR2: SGHNT, YYREEE (reference sequence). CDR3 region: CASSLAGVNPDTQYF. The CDR3 region has the DNA TGTGCCAGCAGCTTGGCGGGGGTAAACCCCGATACGCAGTATTTT.

The chain recombines TRBV27 with TRBJ1-4, with D possibly being TRBD1 (5 bases). The V gene lost 5 bases and the J gene lost 5 bases, with 9 bases spanning the gap. The CDR3 loop spans 13 amino acids. Germline CDR1 and CDR2: MNHEY and SMNVEV (reference sequence). This chain's CDR3 is CASSLTGNEKLFF. The CDR3 region has the DNA TGTGCCAGCAGTCTCACAGGAAATGAAAAACTGTTTTTT.